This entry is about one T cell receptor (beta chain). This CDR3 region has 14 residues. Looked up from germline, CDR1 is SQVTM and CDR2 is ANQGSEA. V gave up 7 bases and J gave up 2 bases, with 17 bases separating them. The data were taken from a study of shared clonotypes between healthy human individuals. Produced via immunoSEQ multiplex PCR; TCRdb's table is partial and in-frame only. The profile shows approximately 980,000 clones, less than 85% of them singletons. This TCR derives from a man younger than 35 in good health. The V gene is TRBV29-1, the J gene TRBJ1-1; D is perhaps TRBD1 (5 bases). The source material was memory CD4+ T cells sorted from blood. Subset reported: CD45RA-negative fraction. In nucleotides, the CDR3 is TGCAGCGCTGACTCGGGACTGACTAACACTGAAGCTTTCTTT. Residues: CSADSGLTNTEAFF.